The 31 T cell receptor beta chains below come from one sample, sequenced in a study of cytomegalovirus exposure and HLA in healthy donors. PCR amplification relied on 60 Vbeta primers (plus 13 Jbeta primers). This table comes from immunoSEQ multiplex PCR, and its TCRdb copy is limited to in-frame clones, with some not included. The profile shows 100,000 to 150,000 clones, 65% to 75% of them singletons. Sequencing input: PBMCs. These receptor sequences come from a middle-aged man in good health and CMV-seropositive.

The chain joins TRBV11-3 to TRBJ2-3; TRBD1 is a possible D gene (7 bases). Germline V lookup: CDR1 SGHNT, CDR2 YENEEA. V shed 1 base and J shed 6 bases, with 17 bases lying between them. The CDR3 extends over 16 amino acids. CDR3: CASSLGAGGSADTQYF. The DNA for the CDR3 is TGTGCCAGCAGCTTAGGGGCAGGGGGGAGCGCCGATACGCAGTATTTT.

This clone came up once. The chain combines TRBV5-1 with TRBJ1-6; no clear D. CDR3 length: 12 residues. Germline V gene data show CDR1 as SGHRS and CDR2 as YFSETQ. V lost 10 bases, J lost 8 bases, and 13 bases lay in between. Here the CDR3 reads CASRESDSPLHF. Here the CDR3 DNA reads TGCGCCTCCCGGGAGAGTGATTCACCCCTCCACTTT.

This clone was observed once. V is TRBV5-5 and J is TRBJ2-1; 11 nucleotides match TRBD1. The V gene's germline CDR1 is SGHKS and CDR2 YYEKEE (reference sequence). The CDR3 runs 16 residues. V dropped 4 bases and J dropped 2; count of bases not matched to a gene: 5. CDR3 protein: CASSPRGQGAYNEQFF. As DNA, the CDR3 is TGTGCCAGCAGCCCGAGGGGACAGGGGGCCTACAATGAGCAGTTCTTC.

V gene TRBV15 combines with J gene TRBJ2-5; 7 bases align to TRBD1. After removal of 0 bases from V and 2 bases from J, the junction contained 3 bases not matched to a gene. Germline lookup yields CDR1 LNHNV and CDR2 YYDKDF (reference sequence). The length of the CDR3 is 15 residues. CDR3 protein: CATSRDSGGQETQYF. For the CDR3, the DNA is TGTGCCACCAGCAGAGATTCAGGGGGACAAGAGACCCAGTACTTC.

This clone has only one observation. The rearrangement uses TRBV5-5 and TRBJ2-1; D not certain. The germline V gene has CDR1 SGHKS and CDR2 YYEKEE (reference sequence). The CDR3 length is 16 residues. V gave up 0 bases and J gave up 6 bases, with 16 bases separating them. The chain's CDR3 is CASSLGPGRSPNEQFF. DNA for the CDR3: TGTGCCAGCAGCTTGGGTCCCGGAAGGAGTCCCAATGAGCAGTTCTTC.

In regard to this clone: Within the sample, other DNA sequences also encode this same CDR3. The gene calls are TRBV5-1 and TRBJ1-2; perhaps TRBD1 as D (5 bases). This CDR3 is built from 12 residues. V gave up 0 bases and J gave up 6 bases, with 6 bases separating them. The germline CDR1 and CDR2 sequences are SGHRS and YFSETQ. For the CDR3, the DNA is TGCGCCAGCAGCTTGGGGGGGGATGGCTACACCTTC. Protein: CASSLGGDGYTF.

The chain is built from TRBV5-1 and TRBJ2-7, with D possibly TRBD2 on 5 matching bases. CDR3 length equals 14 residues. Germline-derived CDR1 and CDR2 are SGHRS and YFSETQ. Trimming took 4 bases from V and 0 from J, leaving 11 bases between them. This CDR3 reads CASSPLGSSYEQYF. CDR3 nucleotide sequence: TGCGCCAGCAGCCCCCTGGGGAGCTCCTACGAGCAGTACTTC.

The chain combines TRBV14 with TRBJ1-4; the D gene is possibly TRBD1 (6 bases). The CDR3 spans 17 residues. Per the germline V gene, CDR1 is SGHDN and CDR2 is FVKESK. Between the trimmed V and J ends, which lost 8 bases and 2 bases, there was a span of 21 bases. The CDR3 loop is CASGEGRGPWTNEKLFF. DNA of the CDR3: TGTGCCAGCGGTGAAGGCAGGGGCCCCTGGACTAATGAAAAACTGTTTTTT.

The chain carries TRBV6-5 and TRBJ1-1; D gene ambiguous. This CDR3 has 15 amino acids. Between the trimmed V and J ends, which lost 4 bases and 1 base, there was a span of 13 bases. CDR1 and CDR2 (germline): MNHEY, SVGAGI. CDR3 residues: CASSSLPGENTEAFF. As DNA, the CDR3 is TGTGCCAGCAGTTCCCTTCCCGGGGAGAACACTGAAGCTTTCTTT.

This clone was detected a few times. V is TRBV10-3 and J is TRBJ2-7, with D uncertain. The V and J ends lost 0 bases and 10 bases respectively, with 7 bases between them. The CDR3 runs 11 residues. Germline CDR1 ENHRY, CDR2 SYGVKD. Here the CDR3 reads CAISESSVQYF. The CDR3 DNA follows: TGTGCCATCAGTGAGTCGTCGGTACAGTACTTC.

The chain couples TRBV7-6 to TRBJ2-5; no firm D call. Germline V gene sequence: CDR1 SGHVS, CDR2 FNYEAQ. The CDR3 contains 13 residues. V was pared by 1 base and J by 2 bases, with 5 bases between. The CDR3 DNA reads TGTGCCAGCAGCTTAGTCAGGCAAGAGACCCAGTACTTC. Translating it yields CASSLVRQETQYF.

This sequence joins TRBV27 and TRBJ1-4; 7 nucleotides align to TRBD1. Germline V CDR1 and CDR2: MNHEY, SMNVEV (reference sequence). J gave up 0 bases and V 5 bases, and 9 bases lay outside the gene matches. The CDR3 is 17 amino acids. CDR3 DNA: TGTGCCAGCAGTCTTGGCCCAGGGGGAGCAACTAATGAAAAACTGTTTTTT. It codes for CASSLGPGGATNEKLFF.

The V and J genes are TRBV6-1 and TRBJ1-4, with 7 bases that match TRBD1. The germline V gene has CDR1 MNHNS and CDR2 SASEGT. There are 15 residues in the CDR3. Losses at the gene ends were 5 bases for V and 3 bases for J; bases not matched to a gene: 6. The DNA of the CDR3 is TGTGCCAGCAGTACAGGGGTCGACGCTAATGAAAAACTGTTTTTT. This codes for CASSTGVDANEKLFF.

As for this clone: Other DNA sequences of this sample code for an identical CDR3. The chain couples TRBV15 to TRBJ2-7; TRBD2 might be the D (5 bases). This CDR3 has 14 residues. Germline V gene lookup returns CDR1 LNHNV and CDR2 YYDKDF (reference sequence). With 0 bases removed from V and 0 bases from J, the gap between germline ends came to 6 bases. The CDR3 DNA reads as TGTGCCACCAGCAGAGATCGGGGCTCCTACGAGCAGTACTTC. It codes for CATSRDRGSYEQYF.

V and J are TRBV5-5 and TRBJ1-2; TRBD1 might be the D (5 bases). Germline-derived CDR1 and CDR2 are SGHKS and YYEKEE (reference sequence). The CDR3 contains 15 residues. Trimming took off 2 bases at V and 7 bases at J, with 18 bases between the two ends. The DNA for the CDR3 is TGTGCCAGCAGCTTCGAATTGACAGCACTTTTTGGCTACACCTTC. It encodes CASSFELTALFGYTF. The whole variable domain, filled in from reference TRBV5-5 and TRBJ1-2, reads DAGVTQSPTHLIKTRGQQVTLRCSPISGHKSVSWYQQVLGQGPQFIFQYYEKEERGRGNFPDRFSARQFPNYSSELNVNALLLGDSALYLCASSFELTALFGYTFGSGTRLTVV.

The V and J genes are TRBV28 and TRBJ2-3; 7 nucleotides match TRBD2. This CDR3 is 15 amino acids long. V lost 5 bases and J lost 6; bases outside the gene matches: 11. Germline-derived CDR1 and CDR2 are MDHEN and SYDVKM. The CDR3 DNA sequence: TGTGCCAGCAGTCCGTTGGGGGGGGATCTCGATACGCAGTATTTT. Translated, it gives CASSPLGGDLDTQYF.

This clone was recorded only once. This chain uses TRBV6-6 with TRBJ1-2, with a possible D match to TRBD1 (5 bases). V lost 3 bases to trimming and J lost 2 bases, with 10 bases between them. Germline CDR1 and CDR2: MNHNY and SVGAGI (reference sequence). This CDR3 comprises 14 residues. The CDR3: CASSYVGGNYGYTF. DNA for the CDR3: TGTGCCAGCAGTTATGTGGGGGGAAACTATGGCTACACCTTC.

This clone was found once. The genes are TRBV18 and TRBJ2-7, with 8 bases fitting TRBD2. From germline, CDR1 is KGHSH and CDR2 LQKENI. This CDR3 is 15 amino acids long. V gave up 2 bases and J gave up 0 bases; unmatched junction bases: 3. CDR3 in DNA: TGTGCCAGCTCACCATCCAGCGGGAGCTCCTACGAGCAGTACTTC. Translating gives CASSPSSGSSYEQYF.

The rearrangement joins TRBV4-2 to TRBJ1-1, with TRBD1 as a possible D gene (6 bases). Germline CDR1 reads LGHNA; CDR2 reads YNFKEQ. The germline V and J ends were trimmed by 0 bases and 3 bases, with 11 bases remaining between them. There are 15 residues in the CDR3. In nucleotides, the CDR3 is TGTGCCAGCAGCCAAGATCTACAGGGAGACACTGAAGCTTTCTTT. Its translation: CASSQDLQGDTEAFF.

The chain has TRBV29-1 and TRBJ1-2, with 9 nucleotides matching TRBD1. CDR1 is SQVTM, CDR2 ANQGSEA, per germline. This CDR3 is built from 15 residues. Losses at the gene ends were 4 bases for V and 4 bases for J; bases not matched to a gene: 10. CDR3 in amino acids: CSVGSGQGLGYGYTF. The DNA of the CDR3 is TGCAGCGTTGGTAGTGGACAGGGGCTTGGCTATGGCTACACCTTC.

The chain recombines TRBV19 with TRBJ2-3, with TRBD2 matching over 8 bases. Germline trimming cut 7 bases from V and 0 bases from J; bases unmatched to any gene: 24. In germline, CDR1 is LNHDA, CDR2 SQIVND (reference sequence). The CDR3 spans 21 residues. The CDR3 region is CASTPILGGGLTATSTDTQYF. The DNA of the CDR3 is TGTGCCAGTACTCCAATTCTTGGCGGGGGGCTCACAGCTACTAGCACAGATACGCAGTATTTT.

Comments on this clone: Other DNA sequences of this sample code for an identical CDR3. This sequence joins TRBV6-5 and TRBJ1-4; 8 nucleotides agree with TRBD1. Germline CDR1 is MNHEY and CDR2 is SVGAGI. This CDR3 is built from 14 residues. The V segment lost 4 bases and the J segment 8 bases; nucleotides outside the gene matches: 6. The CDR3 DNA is TGTGCCAGCAGTTTTACAGGGGGGAGGGAAAAACTGTTTTTT. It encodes CASSFTGGREKLFF.

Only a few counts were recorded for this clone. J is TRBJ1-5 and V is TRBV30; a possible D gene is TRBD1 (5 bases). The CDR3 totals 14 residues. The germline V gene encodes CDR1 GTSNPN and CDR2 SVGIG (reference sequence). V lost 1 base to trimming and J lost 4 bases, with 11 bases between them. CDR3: CAWSEIGGNQPQHF. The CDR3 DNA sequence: TGTGCCTGGAGTGAGATTGGGGGGAATCAGCCCCAGCATTTT.

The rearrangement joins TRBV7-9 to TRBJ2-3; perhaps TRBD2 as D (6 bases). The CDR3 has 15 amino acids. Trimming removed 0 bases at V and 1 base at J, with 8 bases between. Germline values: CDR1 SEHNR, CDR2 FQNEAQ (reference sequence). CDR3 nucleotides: TGTGCCAGCAGCTTAGCCATAGCGGGCACAGATACGCAGTATTTT. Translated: CASSLAIAGTDTQYF.

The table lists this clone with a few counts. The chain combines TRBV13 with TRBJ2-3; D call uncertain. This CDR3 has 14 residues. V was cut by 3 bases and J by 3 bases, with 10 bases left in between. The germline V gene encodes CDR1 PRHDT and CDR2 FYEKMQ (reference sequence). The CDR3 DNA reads TGTGCCAGCAGCTTTTCCGACTTAACAGATACGCAGTATTTT. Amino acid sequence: CASSFSDLTDTQYF. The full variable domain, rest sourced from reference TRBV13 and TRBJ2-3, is AAGVIQSPRHLIKEKRETATLKCYPIPRHDTVYWYQQGPGQDPQFLISFYEKMQSDKGSIPDRFSAQQFSDYHSELNMSSLELGDSALYFCASSFSDLTDTQYFGPGTRLTVL.

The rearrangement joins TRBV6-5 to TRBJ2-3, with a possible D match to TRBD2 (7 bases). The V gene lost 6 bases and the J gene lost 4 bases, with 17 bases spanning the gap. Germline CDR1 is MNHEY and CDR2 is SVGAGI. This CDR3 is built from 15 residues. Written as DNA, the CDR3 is TGTGCCAGCAGCCGAGGGGGGGAATTGGCAGATACGCAGTATTTT. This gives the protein CASSRGGELADTQYF.

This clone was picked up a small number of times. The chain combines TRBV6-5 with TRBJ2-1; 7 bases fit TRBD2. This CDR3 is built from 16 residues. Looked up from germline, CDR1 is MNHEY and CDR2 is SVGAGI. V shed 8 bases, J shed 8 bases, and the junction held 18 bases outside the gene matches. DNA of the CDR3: TGTGCCAGCCGTTTTTCCGGGGGGTCTGGTATCGATGAGCAGTTCTTC. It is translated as CASRFSGGSGIDEQFF.

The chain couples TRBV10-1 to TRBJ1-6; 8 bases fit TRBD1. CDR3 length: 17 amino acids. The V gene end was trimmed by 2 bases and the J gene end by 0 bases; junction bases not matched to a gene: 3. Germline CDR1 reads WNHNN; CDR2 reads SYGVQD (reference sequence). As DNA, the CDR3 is TGCGCCAGCAGTGAGGGACAGGGAAGCTCCTATAATTCACCCCTCCACTTT. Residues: CASSEGQGSSYNSPLHF.

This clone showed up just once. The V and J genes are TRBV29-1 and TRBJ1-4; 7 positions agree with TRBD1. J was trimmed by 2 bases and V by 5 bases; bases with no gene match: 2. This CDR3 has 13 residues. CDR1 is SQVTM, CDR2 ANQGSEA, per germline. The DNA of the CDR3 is TGCAGCGTTCGGGGACAGACTAATGAAAAACTGTTTTTT. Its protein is CSVRGQTNEKLFF.

This CDR3 reads CASSSGQATLQEEQFF. CDR3 nucleotide sequence: TGTGCCAGCAGCTCTGGACAGGCGACCCTTCAGGAAGAGCAGTTCTTC. The gene calls are TRBV7-9 and TRBJ2-1, with 7 bases fitting TRBD1. The ends lost 4 bases at V and 10 bases at J; junction bases unmatched: 16. The CDR3 has 16 residues. Germline V gene sequence: CDR1 SEHNR, CDR2 FQNEAQ (reference sequence).

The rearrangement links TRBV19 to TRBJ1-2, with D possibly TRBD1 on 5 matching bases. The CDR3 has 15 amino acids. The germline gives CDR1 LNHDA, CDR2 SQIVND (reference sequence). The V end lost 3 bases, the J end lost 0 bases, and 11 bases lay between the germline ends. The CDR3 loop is CASSISGSANYGYTF. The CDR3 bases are TGTGCCAGTAGTATTTCAGGGTCGGCTAACTATGGCTACACCTTC.